This T cell receptor (beta chain) was identified during a study of T cells in Graves' hyperthyroidism and ophthalmopathy. Study-level results: Blood shared most expanded thyroid clonotypes above 0.001. Ophthalmopathy was told apart from stable hyperthyroidism by a 13 V-J model.

Losses at the gene ends were 10 bases for V and 5 bases for J; bases not matched to a gene: 7. The germline V gene encodes CDR1 MNHEY and CDR2 SVGEGT. CDR3 length: 14 amino acids. Many counts were recorded for this clonotype. What it binds is unknown. RNA transcripts served as the template for amplifying TCR beta CDR3 regions. An initial round of RT-PCR targeting the TCR CDR3 relied on the HTBI primer set. Using its own MiXCR run on the multiplex PCR reads, TCRdb lists one record per CDR3 protein. The data show approximately 600,000 distinct CDR3 sequences, with 14% seen just once and almost 6% held by the top ten.

The chain employs TRBV6-2 or TRBV6-3 and TRBJ2-5; 13 bases are shared with TRBD2. The receptor was derived from a woman younger than 45 with Graves' hyperthyroidism that later progressed to Graves' ophthalmopathy. The sequencing sample was made of blood. The CDR3 DNA reads TGTGCCACTGGACTAGCGGGAGCTTGGGAGACCCAGTACTTC. It codes for CATGLAGAWETQYF.